The source of this T cell receptor (beta chain) is a study of cytomegalovirus exposure and HLA in healthy donors. Study in general: Unique TCRs from HLA-typed donors, 70 million to 100 million of them, were held in an early data release.

Regarding the study as a whole: Links to common viral pathogens appeared, in a later analysis, for several of the most significant clusters.

The CDR3 covers 18 residues. Germline CDR1 is SGHRS and CDR2 is YFSETQ. After removal of 0 bases from V and 7 bases from J, the junction contained 11 bases not matched to a gene. Turning to this clone: Antigen unknown.

PCR was performed using 60 Vbeta and 13 Jbeta primers. The protocol was immunoSEQ multiplex PCR, while the TCRdb copy is restricted to in-frame clones and leaves out a portion. The sample lists some 200,000 clones; approximately 80% were seen once. This sequence joins TRBV5-1 and TRBJ2-1; 12 bases map to TRBD1. Sequencing was performed on PBMCs. This receptor was obtained from a woman between 25 and 40 years old in good health and CMV-seronegative. The CDR3 sequence: CASSLVLTGQGALNEQFF. The CDR3 DNA is TGCGCCAGCAGCTTGGTCCTCACGGGACAGGGGGCGTTGAATGAGCAGTTCTTC.